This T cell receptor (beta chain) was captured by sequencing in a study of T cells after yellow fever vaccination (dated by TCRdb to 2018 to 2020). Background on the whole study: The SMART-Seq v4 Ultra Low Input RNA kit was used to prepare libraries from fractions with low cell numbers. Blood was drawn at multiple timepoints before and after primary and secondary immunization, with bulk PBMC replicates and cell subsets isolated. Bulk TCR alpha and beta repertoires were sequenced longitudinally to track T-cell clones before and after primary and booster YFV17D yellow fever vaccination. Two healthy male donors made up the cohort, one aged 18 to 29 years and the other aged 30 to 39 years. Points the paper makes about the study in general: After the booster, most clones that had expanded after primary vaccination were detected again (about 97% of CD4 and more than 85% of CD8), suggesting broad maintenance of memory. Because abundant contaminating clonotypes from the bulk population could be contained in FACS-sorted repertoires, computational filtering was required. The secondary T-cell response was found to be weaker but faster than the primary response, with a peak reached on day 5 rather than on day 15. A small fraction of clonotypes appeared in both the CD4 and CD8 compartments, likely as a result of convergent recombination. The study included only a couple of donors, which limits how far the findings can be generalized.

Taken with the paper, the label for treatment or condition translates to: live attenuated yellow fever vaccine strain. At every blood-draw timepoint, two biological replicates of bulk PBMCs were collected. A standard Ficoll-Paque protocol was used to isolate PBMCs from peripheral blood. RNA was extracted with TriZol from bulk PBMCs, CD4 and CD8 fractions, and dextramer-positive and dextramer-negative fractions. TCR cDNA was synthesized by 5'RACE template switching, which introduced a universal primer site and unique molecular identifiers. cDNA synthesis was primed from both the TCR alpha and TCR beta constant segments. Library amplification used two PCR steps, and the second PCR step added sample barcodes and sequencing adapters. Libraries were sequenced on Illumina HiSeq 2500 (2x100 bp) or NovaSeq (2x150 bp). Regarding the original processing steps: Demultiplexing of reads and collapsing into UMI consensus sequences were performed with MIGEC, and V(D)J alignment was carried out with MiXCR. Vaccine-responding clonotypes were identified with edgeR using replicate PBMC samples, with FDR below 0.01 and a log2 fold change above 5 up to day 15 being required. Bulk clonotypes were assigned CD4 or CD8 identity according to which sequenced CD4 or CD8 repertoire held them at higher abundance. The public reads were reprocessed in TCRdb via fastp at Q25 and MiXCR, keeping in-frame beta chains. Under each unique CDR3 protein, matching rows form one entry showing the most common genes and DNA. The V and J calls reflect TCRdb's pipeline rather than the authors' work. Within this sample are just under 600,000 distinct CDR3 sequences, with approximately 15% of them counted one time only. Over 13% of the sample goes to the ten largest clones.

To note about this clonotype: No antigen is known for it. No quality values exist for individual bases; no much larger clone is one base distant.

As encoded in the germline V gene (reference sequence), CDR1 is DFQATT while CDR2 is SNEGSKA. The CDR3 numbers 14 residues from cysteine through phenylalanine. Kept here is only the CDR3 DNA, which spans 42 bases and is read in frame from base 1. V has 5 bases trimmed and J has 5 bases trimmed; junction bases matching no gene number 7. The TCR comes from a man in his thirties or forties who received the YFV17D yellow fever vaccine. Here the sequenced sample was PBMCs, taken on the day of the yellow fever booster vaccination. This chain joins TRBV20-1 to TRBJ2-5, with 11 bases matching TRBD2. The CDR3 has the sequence CSADLAGGRETQYF. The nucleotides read TGCAGTGCTGATCTAGCGGGAGGAAGGGAGACCCAGTACTTC.